The 22 T cell receptor beta chains in this list originate from one sample, sequenced in a study of T cells in localized non-small cell lung cancer. Sequencing was performed with immunoSEQ multiplex PCR; in TCRdb, only in-frame clones are kept and a portion is missing. This table has roughly 38,000 clones, just over 85% appearing once. The starting material was peripheral blood mononuclear cells, obtained before any cancer treatment. The receptor set was obtained from a male donor aged 60 or over with stage II lung adenocarcinoma.

The genes are TRBV4-1 and TRBJ1-1; 11 bases are shared with TRBD1. The J segment lost 0 bases and the V segment lost 4 bases, leaving 4 bases of the junction unmatched. The V gene's germline CDR1 is MGHRA and CDR2 YSYEKL. The CDR3 runs 16 residues. For the CDR3, the DNA is TGCGCCAGCAGCCCAGGACAGGGGGCGTTGAACACTGAAGCTTTCTTT. It specifies CASSPGQGALNTEAFF.

The V and J genes are TRBV2 and TRBJ2-1, with 10 nucleotides matching TRBD2. The ends lost 1 base at V and 8 bases at J; junction bases unmatched: 14. The CDR3 has 18 residues. CDR1 SNHLY and CDR2 FYNNEI come from the germline V gene. CDR3 sequence reads: CASSEDSGRPFGNYEQFF. As DNA, the CDR3 is TGTGCCAGCAGTGAAGATAGCGGGAGGCCCTTTGGCAACTATGAGCAGTTCTTC.

The V call is TRBV29-1, the J call TRBJ2-5; D may be TRBD2 (6 bases). V was trimmed by 7 bases and J by 5 bases, leaving 17 bases between them. Germline CDR1 and CDR2: SQVTM and ANQGSEA. This CDR3 comprises 13 residues. Written as DNA, the CDR3 is TGCAGCGGCTCTGGAGGGATTGGGGAGACCCAGTACTTC. Translation gives CSGSGGIGETQYF.

The chain combines TRBV27 with TRBJ2-2; D call uncertain. The CDR3 is 14 residues long. Trimming stripped 6 bases from V and 4 bases from J, with 12 bases between. Germline lookup yields CDR1 MNHEY and CDR2 SMNVEV (reference sequence). The CDR3, as DNA: TGTGCCAGCAGACTTAATATGGGCACCGGGGAGCTGTTTTTT. Translating it yields CASRLNMGTGELFF.

The V call is TRBV10-3, the J call TRBJ2-6; a weak D match, TRBD2 (6 bases). Germline V gene data show CDR1 as ENHRY and CDR2 as SYGVKD. Trimming shortened V by 9 bases and J by 1 base, and 10 bases separated the two germline ends. The CDR3 is made up of 14 amino acids. The DNA of the CDR3 is TGTGCCATTTCTCGGGAGTCTGGGGCCAACGTCCTGACTTTC. Translation: CAISRESGANVLTF.

The chain is built from TRBV6-6 and TRBJ1-5; a possible D gene is TRBD1 (5 bases). The ends were cut back, 0 bases at V and 7 bases at J, with 10 bases in the middle. This CDR3 region has 14 residues. CDR1 MNHNY and CDR2 SVGAGI come from the germline V gene (reference sequence). The CDR3 is CASSYSGGRQPQHF. The DNA of the CDR3 is TGTGCCAGCAGTTACTCGGGGGGGAGACAGCCCCAGCATTTT.

The CDR3: CASSLVAGELFF. The CDR3, as DNA: TGTGCCAGCAGCTTAGTTGCCGGGGAGCTGTTTTTT. J is TRBJ2-2 and V is TRBV11-2; D is undetermined. The germline CDR1 and CDR2 sequences are SGHAT and FQNNGV. The CDR3 length is 12 residues. V lost 1 base to trimming and J lost 6 bases, with 3 bases between them.

This chain uses TRBV10-3 with TRBJ1-3; 8 nucleotides agree with TRBD1. Germline-derived CDR1 and CDR2 are ENHRY and SYGVKD. Trimming cost V 4 bases and J 2 bases; bases outside gene matches: 7. The CDR3 has 16 amino acids. Written as DNA, the CDR3 is TGTGCCATCAGTGGGAGACAGGGGAGTACTGGAAACACCATATATTTT. This encodes CAISGRQGSTGNTIYF.

The V and J genes are TRBV5-5 and TRBJ2-5, with a weak D call TRBD1 (5 bases). The V end lost 3 bases, the J end lost 1 base, and 7 bases lay between the germline ends. The CDR3 has 13 residues. Per the germline V gene, CDR1 is SGHKS and CDR2 is YYEKEE (reference sequence). The CDR3 region has the DNA TGTGCCAGCAGCTGGGGCGGCCAAGAGACCCAGTACTTC. Encoded protein: CASSWGGQETQYF.

The chain uses TRBV19 and TRBJ1-5; TRBD1 might be the D (5 bases). CDR3 length: 13 residues. Germline V gives CDR1 LNHDA, CDR2 SQIVND (reference sequence). The V end lost 5 bases, the J end lost 0 bases, and 5 bases lay between the germline ends. CDR3 DNA sequence: TGTGCCAGTAGTCAGGGTAGCAATCAGCCCCAGCATTTT. Amino acid sequence: CASSQGSNQPQHF.

The V and J genes are TRBV18 and TRBJ2-7, with 11 positions matching TRBD1. This CDR3 contains 15 residues. V shed 3 bases and J 2 bases; nucleotides not matched to a gene: 3. Germline loops: CDR1 KGHSH, CDR2 LQKENI. The CDR3 reads CASSPGQGAPYEQYF. In DNA form, the CDR3 reads TGTGCCAGCTCACCCGGACAGGGGGCCCCCTACGAGCAGTACTTC.

The genes are TRBV5-1 and TRBJ2-5; 9 positions match TRBD1. V shed 4 bases and J 4 bases; nucleotides not matched to a gene: 5. The germline gives CDR1 SGHRS, CDR2 YFSETQ. The CDR3 has 14 amino acids. In DNA form, the CDR3 reads TGCGCCAGCAGCGGCTTGACAGGGGGAGAGACCCAGTACTTC. As protein: CASSGLTGGETQYF.

The chain employs TRBV6-6 and TRBJ2-1; 10 bases are shared with TRBD2. Germline assignment: CDR1 MNHNY and CDR2 SVGAGI (reference sequence). Unmatched junction bases numbered 5, after V lost 6 bases and J lost 6 bases. This CDR3 comprises 14 residues. The CDR3 loop is CASSPLAGSNEQFF. The CDR3 nucleotides read TGTGCCAGCAGCCCACTAGCGGGAAGCAATGAGCAGTTCTTC.

The chain employs TRBV21-1 and TRBJ1-4. TRBV21-1 corresponds to a pseudogene. This CDR3 is built from 10 residues. CDR3 DNA sequence: TGTGCCAGGGATCTCTTAGTGCTGTTTTTT. As protein: CARDLLVLFF.

The chain combines TRBV30 with TRBJ1-2; D uncertain. The CDR3 consists of 14 residues. V was shortened by 3 bases and J by 4 bases, with 15 bases between the two germline ends. Per the germline V gene, CDR1 is GTSNPN and CDR2 is SVGIG (reference sequence). The CDR3 DNA follows: TGTGCCTGGAGCGAAGGACGCCTACCCTATGGCTACACCTTC. Its protein product is CAWSEGRLPYGYTF.

The V and J genes are TRBV19 and TRBJ2-2, with TRBD2 matching over 11 bases. Germline-derived CDR1 and CDR2 are LNHDA and SQIVND (reference sequence). With 7 bases clipped from V and 0 bases from J, the junction kept 7 bases outside the gene matches. The CDR3 has 17 amino acids. The CDR3 reads CASTASGRTANTGELFF. As DNA, the CDR3 is TGTGCCAGTACGGCTAGCGGGAGGACCGCGAACACCGGGGAGCTGTTTTTT.

The chain uses TRBV6-5 and TRBJ2-2; tentatively, D is TRBD1 (5 bases). The CDR3 is 13 residues long. The germline V gene has CDR1 MNHEY and CDR2 SVGAGI. The V gene lost 6 bases and the J gene lost 6 bases, with 11 bases spanning the gap. CDR3 in DNA: TGTGCCAGCAGCAAGGGGCGCGCCGGGGAGCTGTTTTTT. Amino acid sequence: CASSKGRAGELFF.

As regards this clone: Compared with germline, one end of the junction differs, possibly owing to a read error. The sample holds other DNA sequences that translate to the same CDR3. The rearrangement joins TRBV14 to TRBJ2-3, with D hard to call. Germline lookup yields CDR1 SGHDN and CDR2 FVKESK. This CDR3 is 11 amino acids long. DNA of the CDR3: TGTGCCAGCAGTCAAGTAGATACGCAGTATTTT. Translation gives CASSQVDTQYF.

This chain links TRBV13 with TRBJ2-2, with D uncertain. The germline V gene has CDR1 PRHDT and CDR2 FYEKMQ (reference sequence). V lost 4 bases to trimming and J lost 6 bases, with 6 bases between them. This CDR3 spans 12 amino acids. CDR3 nucleotide sequence: TGTGCCAGCAGCTCCTTCCCCGGGGAGCTGTTTTTT. This encodes CASSSFPGELFF. Looking up the rest from reference TRBV13 and TRBJ2-2 gives the full variable domain: AAGVIQSPRHLIKEKRETATLKCYPIPRHDTVYWYQQGPGQDPQFLISFYEKMQSDKGSIPDRFSAQQFSDYHSELNMSSLELGDSALYFCASSSFPGELFFGEGSRLTVL.

This chain links TRBV18 with TRBJ1-2; no clear D gene. The CDR3 loop spans 14 amino acids. Germline CDR1 is KGHSH and CDR2 is LQKENI. V gave up 5 bases and J gave up 5 bases, with 15 bases separating them. In nucleotides, the CDR3 is TGTGCCAGCTCAAGAGACCCGTTCGGGTATGGCTACACCTTC. Protein sequence: CASSRDPFGYGYTF.

The chain combines TRBV12-5 with TRBJ2-3; the match to TRBD1 covers 8 bases. This CDR3 is 14 amino acids long. The J segment lost 4 bases and the V segment lost 7 bases, leaving 7 bases of the junction unmatched. Germline V lookup: CDR1 LGHNT, CDR2 FRNRAP. The CDR3 DNA reads TGTGCTAGTGCCTCAGGGGGCGCAGCAGATACGCAGTATTTT. This encodes CASASGGAADTQYF.

In its sample, this clone was seen once. V gene TRBV30 combines with J gene TRBJ2-7, with 9 bases fitting TRBD1. The CDR3 length is 13 residues. The V gene's germline CDR1 is GTSNPN and CDR2 SVGIG (reference sequence). Trimming removed 1 base from V and 5 bases from J; junction bases left unmatched: 3. DNA of the CDR3: TGTGCCTGGAGTGCAGACAGGGGGAACGAGCAGTACTTC. It translates to CAWSADRGNEQYF.